Shown below are 15 T cell receptor beta chains from a single sample sequenced in a study of shared clonotypes between healthy human individuals. Here immunoSEQ multiplex PCR was the method, and the copy in TCRdb shows in-frame clones only, minus some. The sample contains roughly 2.6 million clones, approximately 94% of which appear only once. Sequencing was done on a sample of naive CD4+ T cells sorted from blood. Sample subset: CD45RA+ positively selected. The source of these receptors is a man aged 18 to 30 in good health.

The rearrangement uses TRBV7-2 and TRBJ2-7; D perhaps matches TRBD1 (5 bases). The CDR3 spans 14 residues. V lost 3 bases and J lost 6, with 15 bases in between. Germline loops: CDR1 SGHTA, CDR2 FQGNSA. CDR3 DNA sequence: TGTGCCAGCAGCTTTTCCCCCCAGGGCACCGAGCAGTACTTC. This gives the protein CASSFSPQGTEQYF.

The chain uses TRBV7-2 and TRBJ2-7; D not certain. The CDR3 sequence is 14 residues long. V gave up 5 bases and J gave up 3 bases, with 14 bases separating them. CDR1 is SGHTA, CDR2 FQGNSA, per germline. The DNA for the CDR3 is TGTGCCAGCAGCAGCGACCCCGGCAGCTACGAGCAGTACTTC. Translation gives CASSSDPGSYEQYF. Together with reference TRBV7-2 and TRBJ2-7, the CDR3 gives the full variable domain: GAGVSQSPSNKVTEKGKDVELRCDPISGHTALYWYRQSLGQGLEFLIYFQGNSAPDKSGLPSDRFSAERTGGSVSTLTIQRTQQEDSAVYLCASSSDPGSYEQYFGPGTRLTVT.

The rearrangement links TRBV18 to TRBJ1-5, with TRBD1 identical over 11 bases. CDR1 is KGHSH and CDR2 is LQKENI in the germline V gene. Unmatched junction bases numbered 6, after V lost 0 bases and J lost 8 bases. The CDR3 runs 16 residues. CDR3: CASSPPGTGGNEPQHF. The DNA for the CDR3 is TGTGCCAGCTCACCACCGGGGACAGGGGGGAATGAGCCCCAGCATTTT.

In its sample, this clone was seen once. V gene TRBV30 combines with J gene TRBJ2-5; 14 bases fit TRBD2. The CDR3 is 15 amino acids. In germline, CDR1 is GTSNPN, CDR2 SVGIG (reference sequence). The V and J ends lost 1 base and 4 bases, in that order; junction bases with no gene match: 2. The CDR3 protein is CAWSGGLAGAETQYF. CDR3 nucleotides: TGTGCCTGGAGTGGGGGACTAGCGGGAGCAGAGACCCAGTACTTC.

The chain links TRBV30 to TRBJ2-3; D uncertain. Germline V gives CDR1 GTSNPN, CDR2 SVGIG (reference sequence). V lost 4 bases to trimming and J lost 5 bases, with 7 bases between them. The CDR3 extends over 11 amino acids. CDR3 DNA: TGTGCCTGGAAGGGCGTAGATACGCAGTATTTT. The encoded protein is CAWKGVDTQYF.

For this clone: The sample contains more than one DNA sequence encoding this CDR3. This chain links TRBV30 with TRBJ2-5; 8 bases map to TRBD1. The CDR3 consists of 12 residues. J was trimmed by 5 bases and V by 1 base; bases with no gene match: 0. Germline V gives CDR1 GTSNPN, CDR2 SVGIG (reference sequence). The CDR3 sequence: CAWSGTGETQYF. The CDR3 nucleotides are TGTGCCTGGAGTGGGACAGGGGAGACCCAGTACTTC.

This clone was recorded only once. V usage is TRBV29-1 and J usage is TRBJ2-5, with 15 bases lining up with TRBD2. V was clipped by 5 bases and J by 1 base; unmatched bases: 5. This CDR3 has 16 amino acids. Per germline, CDR1 SQVTM and CDR2 ANQGSEA. The CDR3 DNA is TGCAGCGTTTTAGGGACTAGCGGGAGGTTCCAAGAGACCCAGTACTTC. It specifies CSVLGTSGRFQETQYF.

The chain couples TRBV7-2 to TRBJ1-2, with D tentatively TRBD1 (6 bases). The CDR3 consists of 15 residues. The germline gives CDR1 SGHTA, CDR2 FQGNSA. Trimming left V 7 bases short and J 7 bases short, with 22 bases between. The CDR3, as DNA: TGTGCCAGCACTCCGAGGGGACAAAGGCTGAGTGGCTACACCTTC. This encodes CASTPRGQRLSGYTF.

The chain couples TRBV11-2 to TRBJ2-4; D possibly corresponds to TRBD2 (6 bases). V lost 3 bases to trimming and J lost 3 bases, with 12 bases between them. The length of the CDR3 is 15 residues. The germline gives CDR1 SGHAT, CDR2 FQNNGV. The CDR3 nucleotides read TGTGCCAGCAGCTTGGAGGGGAGTGGCAAAAACATTCAGTACTTC. As protein: CASSLEGSGKNIQYF.

The V and J genes are TRBV7-2 and TRBJ1-1; D is unresolved. The germline V gene has CDR1 SGHTA and CDR2 FQGNSA. The CDR3 covers 14 residues. Trimming left V 2 bases short and J 11 bases short, with 18 bases between. The CDR3 here is CASSLSGIVGWAFF. Written as DNA, the CDR3 is TGTGCCAGCAGCTTATCTGGGATTGTTGGTTGGGCTTTCTTT. The full variable domain, in which reference TRBV7-2 and TRBJ1-1 provide the parts outside the CDR3, is GAGVSQSPSNKVTEKGKDVELRCDPISGHTALYWYRQSLGQGLEFLIYFQGNSAPDKSGLPSDRFSAERTGGSVSTLTIQRTQQEDSAVYLCASSLSGIVGWAFFGQGTRLTVV.

The J gene is TRBJ1-2, the V gene TRBV4-2, with 10 bases matching TRBD1. CDR1 and CDR2 from the germline V gene are LGHNA and YNFKEQ. CDR3 size: 13 residues. Trimming at V came to 5 bases and at J to 8 bases, leaving 5 bases not matched to a gene. The chain's CDR3 is CASSRGQGNGYTF. CDR3 coding DNA: TGTGCCAGCAGCAGGGGACAGGGGAACGGCTACACCTTC.

The chain is built from TRBV28 and TRBJ1-4; D is uncertain. CDR1 and CDR2 (germline): MDHEN, SYDVKM. Trimming took 3 bases from V and 8 from J, leaving 13 bases between them. This CDR3 has 14 amino acids. The CDR3 coding sequence is TGTGCCAGCAGTTTCCGGTTGGGAGGGGAAAAACTGTTTTTT. This gives the protein CASSFRLGGEKLFF. The variable domain in full, completed from reference TRBV28 and TRBJ1-4, reads DVKVTQSSRYLVKRTGEKVFLECVQDMDHENMFWYRQDPGLGLRLIYFSYDVKMKEKGDIPEGYSVSREKKERFSLILESASTNQTSMYLCASSFRLGGEKLFFGSGTQLSVL.

This clone was picked up one time. The chain's CDR3 is CASSPQGGLGQPQHF. CDR3 coding DNA: TGCGCCAGCAGCCCCCAAGGAGGGTTGGGTCAGCCCCAGCATTTT. J is TRBJ1-5 and V is TRBV5-1; no definite D call. Germline CDR1 reads SGHRS; CDR2 reads YFSETQ. The length of the CDR3 is 15 residues. V was pared by 4 bases and J by 6 bases, with 17 bases between. The full variable domain, with the rest looked up from reference TRBV5-1 and TRBJ1-5, is KAGVTQTPRYLIKTRGQQVTLSCSPISGHRSVSWYQQTPGQGLQFLFEYFSETQRNKGNFPGRFSGRQFSNSRSEMNVSTLELGDSALYLCASSPQGGLGQPQHFGDGTRLSIL.

This clone appeared a single time. The chain couples TRBV9 to TRBJ2-3; TRBD2 aligns across 11 bases. CDR1 and CDR2 (germline): SGDLS, YYNGEE. With V trimmed by 4 bases and J by 6 bases, 25 bases remained unmatched. The CDR3 spans 21 residues. In DNA, the CDR3 is TGTGCCAGCAGCTCCCGGGACAAGCTGGACCTAGCGGGAGGCCCCGGGGATACGCAGTATTTT. This encodes CASSSRDKLDLAGGPGDTQYF.

This clone was observed a single time. V gene TRBV5-1 combines with J gene TRBJ2-3; 12 bases are a match to TRBD2. There are 15 residues in the CDR3. Germline CDR1 and CDR2: SGHRS and YFSETQ. J was trimmed by 5 bases and V by 4 bases; bases with no gene match: 5. CDR3 DNA: TGCGCCAGCAGCGTGGGACTAGCGGGCATAGATACGCAGTATTTT. Protein product: CASSVGLAGIDTQYF.